The rows below give T cell receptor beta chains drawn from one sample of a study of Tregs in tolerant kidney transplant recipients. Data came from immunoSEQ multiplex PCR; TCRdb stores just in-frame clones and leaves some out. Of under 50,000 clones listed, roughly 95% are singletons. Their antigens are not known. Material: Tregs from blood cultured with allogeneic cells. These receptors all come from a human donor in good health. Both conserved end residues are part of each CDR3. A D gene is named only where the DNA matches it firmly. Only part of the rows carry a size: once, few, many, or a class if the clone is expanded.

>NA|TRBV10-3|TRBJ1-4|NA
CAINPTGPGEKLFF
TGTGCCATCAACCCCACGGGGCCGGGGGAAAAACTGTTTTTT
>TRBD2|TRBV30|TRBJ2-2|NA
CAWSNPGLAEDTGELFF
TGTGCCTGGAGTAACCCCGGACTAGCGGAAGACACCGGGGAGCTGTTTTTT
>NA|TRBV9|TRBJ2-1|NA
CASSVFYLPDEQFF
TGTGCCAGCAGCGTCTTCTACCTCCCGGATGAGCAGTTCTTC
>NA|TRBV5-1|TRBJ1-5|once
CASSLGEGLGQPQHF
TGCGCCAGCAGCTTGGGAGAGGGGTTGGGTCAGCCCCAGCATTTT
>NA|TRBV18|TRBJ1-1|NA
CASSQGRDTEAFF
TGTGCCAGCTCACAGGGCCGGGACACTGAAGCTTTCTTT
>NA|TRBV15|TRBJ1-2|NA
CATSRGGSRGYGYTF
TGTGCCACCAGCAGAGGCGGTAGCAGGGGCTATGGCTACACCTTC
>NA|TRBV6-1|TRBJ1-2|NA
CASRPNYGYTF
TGTGCCAGCAGACCGAACTATGGCTACACCTTC
>NA|TRBV18|TRBJ1-3|NA
CASSPSRGLNTIYF
TGTGCCAGCTCACCAAGTAGAGGGTTAAACACCATATATTTT
>NA|TRBV18|TRBJ2-7|NA
CASSPIFVSSYEQYF
TGTGCCAGCTCACCAATTTTCGTCAGCTCCTACGAGCAGTACTTC
>TRBD1|TRBV5-5|TRBJ2-7|NA
CASSFFLTGTGPYEQYF
TGTGCCAGCAGCTTTTTTCTTACCGGGACAGGGCCCTACGAGCAGTACTTC
>NA|TRBV19|TRBJ1-5|NA
CASSIVPDQPQHF
TGTGCCAGTAGTATAGTTCCCGATCAGCCCCAGCATTTT
>NA|TRBV19|TRBJ2-7|NA
CASRGPMGRQYF
TGTGCCAGTAGGGGGCCGATGGGACGGCAGTACTTC
>NA|TRBV18|TRBJ2-2|NA
CASSPLGRNTGELFF
TGTGCCAGCTCTCCACTAGGCAGGAACACCGGGGAGCTGTTTTTT
>TRBD1|TRBV5-1|TRBJ1-2|once
CASSWGGGGEGYTF
TGCGCCAGCAGCTGGGGAGGGGGCGGCGAGGGCTACACCTTC
>TRBD2|TRBV7-9|TRBJ2-2|NA
CASSLLGLPNTGELFF
TGTGCCAGCAGCCTTCTGGGACTACCGAACACCGGGGAGCTGTTTTTT
>TRBD2|TRBV7-6|TRBJ2-7|NA
CASGGLAGSYEQYF
TGTGCCAGCGGGGGACTAGCGGGATCCTACGAGCAGTACTTC
>TRBD2|TRBV27|TRBJ2-7|NA
CASSKLAGAEQYF
TGTGCCAGCAGTAAGCTAGCGGGAGCCGAGCAGTACTTC
>NA|TRBV27|TRBJ1-5|NA
CASSLNLNSNQPQHF
TGTGCCAGCAGTTTAAATCTCAATAGCAATCAGCCCCAGCATTTT
>NA|TRBV5-8|TRBJ1-2|NA
CASSFIIGGYTF
TGTGCCAGCAGCTTCATCATTGGAGGCTACACCTTC
>NA|TRBV25-1|TRBJ1-1|NA
CASSGEGLPKAFF
TGTGCCAGCAGTGGGGAGGGGCTGCCAAAAGCTTTCTTT
>NA|TRBV9|TRBJ1-1|NA
CASSVGVTENTEAFF
TGTGCCAGCAGCGTAGGCGTGACAGAGAACACTGAAGCCTTCTTT
>NA|TRBV5-1|TRBJ1-4|once
CASSLAVRDYKDQMRKLFF
TGCGCCAGCAGCTTGGCCGTCCGGGACTATAAGGATCAAATGAGGAAACTGTTTTTT
>NA|TRBV4-1|TRBJ2-5|NA
CASSQERHTQETQYF
TGCGCCAGCAGCCAAGAAAGGCATACCCAAGAGACCCAGTACTTC
>NA|TRBV7-3|TRBJ2-3|NA
CASSLGARGSTDTQYF
TGTGCCAGCAGCTTGGGGGCGCGGGGGAGCACAGATACGCAGTATTTT
>NA|TRBV29-1|TRBJ2-7|NA
CSVATSSYEQYF
TGCAGCGTTGCGACGAGCTCCTACGAGCAGTACTTC
>NA|TRBV7-8|TRBJ1-5|NA
CASSEGGGFNQPQHF
TGTGCCAGCAGCGAGGGGGGGGGCTTCAATCAGCCCCAGCATTTT
>NA|TRBV5-1|TRBJ2-5|NA
CASSGNQETQYF
TGCGCCAGCAGTGGCAACCAAGAGACCCAGTACTTC
>TRBD1|TRBV7-9|TRBJ1-2|NA
CASSIDRGRTGYTF
TGTGCCAGCAGCATCGACAGGGGAAGGACTGGCTACACCTTC
>NA|TRBV7-9|TRBJ1-1|NA
CASSLRLQAANAEAFF
TGTGCCAGCAGCCTTAGACTACAGGCCGCCAACGCTGAAGCTTTCTTT
>NA|TRBV5-1|TRBJ2-2|NA
CASVPSPRATGELFF
TGCGCCAGCGTTCCCTCGCCTCGAGCCACCGGGGAGCTGTTTTTT
>NA|TRBV9|TRBJ2-3|NA
CASSPGWGAGADTQYF
TGTGCCAGCAGCCCTGGTTGGGGGGCGGGCGCAGATACGCAGTATTTT
>NA|TRBV6-6|TRBJ2-7|NA
CASSFRPGYEQYF
TGTGCCAGCAGTTTCCGACCGGGGTACGAGCAGTACTTC
>TRBD1|TRBV6-4|TRBJ1-2|once
CASSPGQGHGYTF
TGTGCCAGCAGTCCGGGACAGGGCCATGGCTACACCTTC
>TRBD2|TRBV7-9|TRBJ2-5|NA
CASRTGLAETQYF
TGTGCCAGCAGAACGGGACTAGCGGAGACCCAGTACTTC
>TRBD1|TRBV5-1|TRBJ1-3|NA
CASSLDRGGNTIYF
TGCGCCAGCAGCTTGGACAGGGGTGGAAACACCATATATTTT
>NA|TRBV7-6|TRBJ2-5|NA
CASSLALASLWGETQYF
TGTGCCAGCAGCTTAGCCCTAGCGTCCCTTTGGGGAGAGACCCAGTACTTC
>NA|TRBV6-5|TRBJ1-2|NA
CASGRGIRLSGGYTF
TGTGCCAGCGGACGGGGGATTCGCCTCTCCGGAGGCTACACCTTC
>TRBD2|TRBV5-1|TRBJ2-1|NA
CASSSGLAGGLNEQFF
TGCGCCAGCAGCTCGGGACTAGCGGGAGGGTTGAATGAGCAGTTCTTC
>NA|TRBV19|TRBJ2-3|NA
CASSIGRADTQYF
TGTGCCAGTAGTATAGGAAGGGCAGATACGCAGTATTTT